Shown below are 22 T cell receptor beta chains from a single sample sequenced in a study of T cells in Graves' hyperthyroidism and ophthalmopathy. From RNA transcripts, TCR beta CDR3 regions were amplified. First-round RT-PCR of the TCR CDR3 relied on the HTBI primer set. Each CDR3 protein is one row after TCRdb ran MiXCR on the multiplex PCR reads. Of roughly 100,000 distinct CDR3 sequences detected, over 50% appear once; the ten largest clones hold around 29%. Sequencing was performed on blood. The receptors here all came from a woman aged 40 to 50 with Graves' hyperthyroidism.

The genes are TRBV20-1 and TRBJ2-5; perhaps D is TRBD1 or TRBD2 (6 bases each). CDR3 length: 15 residues. V was shortened by 1 base and J by 4 bases, with 16 bases between the two germline ends. Germline V gene sequence: CDR1 DFQATT, CDR2 SNEGSKA (reference sequence). The CDR3 DNA reads as TGCAGTGCTAGAGCTGGGGGGCGGTGGGGAGAGACCCAGTACTTC. Its protein product is CSARAGGRWGETQYF.

As regards this clonotype: This may be a read error, as it is one base from a much larger clone. The J gene is TRBJ1-1, the V gene TRBV5-1; TRBD1 is a possible D gene (6 bases). Germline CDR1 SGHRS, CDR2 YFSETQ. This CDR3 is built from 14 residues. This CDR3 is CAGSPETGYTEAFF. DNA for the CDR3: TGTGCCGGCAGCCCGGAGACAGGTTACACTGAAGCTTTCTTT.

This clonotype has ten or more counts. This chain links TRBV4-3 with TRBJ1-1, with D possibly matching TRBD1 (6 bases). Germline CDR1 reads LGHNA; CDR2 reads YSLEER. The CDR3 sequence is 14 residues long. The ends were cut back, 4 bases at V and 5 bases at J, with 14 bases in the middle. The CDR3: CASSPRTAKTEAFF. The CDR3 coding sequence is TGCGCCAGCAGCCCCCGGACAGCTAAGACTGAAGCTTTCTTT.

CDR3 loop: CASSGRDREEKLFF. The CDR3 nucleotides are TGTGCCAGCAGTGGGCGGGACAGGGAGGAAAAACTGTTTTTT. The chain employs TRBV2 and TRBJ1-4; TRBD1 matches at 9 bases. The ends lost 4 bases at V and 8 bases at J; junction bases unmatched: 5. CDR3 length: 14 amino acids. CDR1 and CDR2 from the germline V gene are SNHLY and FYNNEI.

The V gene is TRBV13, the J gene TRBJ1-5; weak D call: TRBD1 (6 bases). This CDR3 is built from 16 residues. Germline CDR1 is PRHDT and CDR2 is FYEKMQ (reference sequence). V lost 7 bases to trimming and J lost 9 bases, with 25 bases between them. The CDR3, as DNA: TGTGCCAGCACCAGGACAGCCTACGGGCCGCTTTCGCCCCAGCATTTT. Translating it yields CASTRTAYGPLSPQHF.

The genes are TRBV6-1 and TRBJ2-7, with 10 bases lining up with TRBD1. The V and J ends lost 9 bases and 4 bases, in that order; junction bases with no gene match: 6. Germline V lookup: CDR1 MNHNS, CDR2 SASEGT. The CDR3 sequence is 13 residues long. The CDR3 coding sequence is TGTGCCAGTAGACAGGGGGCCGGGTACGAGCAGTACTTC. Amino acids: CASRQGAGYEQYF.

The table lists this clonotype with many counts. The rearrangement joins TRBV5-1 to TRBJ2-7; tentative D call: TRBD2 (6 bases). The CDR3 contains 15 residues. Trimming shortened V by 1 base and J by 4 bases, and 15 bases separated the two germline ends. The germline CDR1 and CDR2 sequences are SGHRS and YFSETQ. CDR3 bases: TGCGCCAGCAGCTTGAGGGACTCGACCTTTTACGAGCAGTACTTC. Encoded protein: CASSLRDSTFYEQYF.

This rearrangement joins TRBV2 to TRBJ1-5; TRBD1 matches 7 bases. With 3 bases clipped from V and 7 bases from J, the junction kept 9 bases outside the gene matches. Germline CDR1 reads SNHLY; CDR2 reads FYNNEI. CDR3 size: 15 residues. CDR3 region: CASSDRGQGGQPQHF. For the CDR3, the DNA is TGTGCCAGCAGTGATCGAGGGCAGGGGGGCCAGCCCCAGCATTTT.

This clonotype was observed at least ten times. The rearrangement joins TRBV29-1 to TRBJ2-7; 8 bases map to TRBD2. The CDR3 sequence is 12 residues long. Germline-derived CDR1 and CDR2 are SQVTM and ANQGSEA. J was trimmed by 2 bases and V by 7 bases; bases with no gene match: 4. The CDR3 protein is CSAREAPYEQYF. DNA for the CDR3: TGCAGCGCGCGGGAGGCCCCCTACGAGCAGTACTTC.

As concerns this clonotype: Just one base apart from a much larger clone, this may be a read error. The chain couples TRBV6-1 to TRBJ2-7; D is possibly TRBD1 or TRBD2 (5 bases each). This CDR3 has 12 amino acids. Germline lookup yields CDR1 MNHNS and CDR2 SASEGT. Trimming cost V 8 bases and J 3 bases, with 11 bases left between them. The CDR3 bases are TGTGCCAGCCAGGGACGGTACTACGAGCAGTACTTC. Amino acid sequence: CASQGRYYEQYF.

In this sample, this clonotype turned up many times. The chain employs TRBV2 and TRBJ1-4; D is unresolved. Germline CDR1 and CDR2: SNHLY and FYNNEI. Trimming cost V 5 bases and J 3 bases, with 13 bases left between them. The CDR3 runs to 15 residues. CDR3 in amino acids: CASSWTQTPNEKLFF. The CDR3 DNA reads TGTGCCAGCAGTTGGACCCAAACTCCTAATGAAAAACTGTTTTTT.

The chain uses TRBV7-2 and TRBJ1-2, with TRBD1 matching 8 bases. V dropped 5 bases and J dropped 0; count of bases not matched to a gene: 8. The germline gives CDR1 SGHTA, CDR2 FQGNSA. The CDR3 runs 16 residues. CDR3: CASSLFGQGANYGYTF. DNA of the CDR3: TGTGCCAGCAGCCTATTTGGACAGGGAGCTAACTATGGCTACACCTTC. Complete variable domain (other parts from reference TRBV7-2 and TRBJ1-2): GAGVSQSPSNKVTEKGKDVELRCDPISGHTALYWYRQSLGQGLEFLIYFQGNSAPDKSGLPSDRFSAERTGGSVSTLTIQRTQQEDSAVYLCASSLFGQGANYGYTFGSGTRLTVV.

This clonotype was detected ten times or more. It may be a read error: a sequence one base away is much more abundant. The chain recombines TRBV2 with TRBJ1-2, with 12 bases that match TRBD1. CDR3 size: 16 residues. The junction had 16 bases not matched to a gene; V was cut back by 7 bases and J by 10 bases. Germline lookup yields CDR1 SNHLY and CDR2 FYNNEI. This chain's CDR3 is CASNLPMGQGASFYTF. The CDR3 DNA is TGTGCCAGCAACCTCCCGATGGGACAGGGGGCATCATTCTACACCTTC.

Regarding this clonotype: The CDR3 ends on some other residue instead of the conserved phenylalanine or tryptophan, so this is likely a read error. The chain has TRBV24-1 and TRBJ1-3, with D uncertain. The CDR3 is 12 amino acids. Trimming removed 2 bases at V and 7 bases at J, with 5 bases between. Germline CDR1 and CDR2: KGHDR and SFDVKD. The CDR3 protein is CATSDSRNTIYS. CDR3 nucleotide sequence: TGTGCCACCAGTGATTCGAGGAACACCATATATTCT.

As concerns this clonotype: Being one base from a much bigger clone, this may be a read error. The V and J genes are TRBV28 and TRBJ1-2; D is undetermined. Germline CDR1 reads MDHEN; CDR2 reads SYDVKM. The CDR3 extends over 13 amino acids. This chain's CDR3 is CASSLRGYRGYAF. As DNA, the CDR3 is TGTGCCAGCAGTTTACGGGGATATCGTGGCTACGCCTTC.

This clonotype has a count of ten or more. The V gene is TRBV7-3, the J gene TRBJ2-7, with 8 positions matching TRBD2. The ends lost 5 bases at V and 2 bases at J; junction bases unmatched: 5. The CDR3 is 14 amino acids. The germline gives CDR1 SGHTA, CDR2 FQGTGA. In DNA form, the CDR3 reads TGTGCCAGCAGCCCAGGACTAGCAACCTACGAGCAGTACTTC. It specifies CASSPGLATYEQYF.

This clonotype was counted many times. This chain uses TRBV20-1 with TRBJ1-6; no reliable D call. The germline gives CDR1 DFQATT, CDR2 SNEGSKA (reference sequence). V lost 3 bases to trimming and J lost 6 bases, with 6 bases between them. CDR3 size: 12 residues. CDR3 sequence reads: CSARPPNSPLHF. For the CDR3, the DNA is TGCAGTGCTAGGCCTCCTAATTCACCCCTCCACTTT.

The chain uses TRBV9 and TRBJ2-5, with 8 nucleotides matching TRBD2. Germline assignment: CDR1 SGDLS and CDR2 YYNGEE. The CDR3 spans 14 residues. Trimming at V came to 2 bases and at J to 5 bases, leaving 5 bases not matched to a gene. Here the CDR3 DNA reads TGTGCCAGCAGCGTGAGGTCGGGAGGGGAGACCCAGTACTTC. It translates to CASSVRSGGETQYF.

In its sample, this clonotype was seen once. V and J are TRBV20-1 and TRBJ2-5, with D possibly called TRBD1 or TRBD2 (5 bases each). V was clipped by 6 bases and J by 9 bases, with 20 bases between them. Germline CDR1 is DFQATT and CDR2 is SNEGSKA (reference sequence). This CDR3 is 13 amino acids long. The CDR3 DNA sequence: TGCAGTGCACGAGGGGAGAGCAATCAGCCCCAGTACTTC. This codes for CSARGESNQPQYF.

A word on this clonotype: Sequence at one end of the junction differs from germline and may be a read error. The chain combines TRBV12-3 or TRBV12-4 with TRBJ2-2; the D gene is possibly TRBD2 (6 bases). There are 14 residues in the CDR3. CDR3 in amino acids: CASSLAGGTGELFF. The CDR3 nucleotides read TGTGCCAGCAGCTTAGCCGGGGGTACCGGGGAGCTGTTTTTT.

The chain couples TRBV15 to TRBJ1-3; tentative D call: TRBD1 (6 bases). Germline lookup yields CDR1 LNHNV and CDR2 YYDKDF (reference sequence). The CDR3 runs to 16 residues. Trimming shortened V by 3 bases and J by 4 bases, and 16 bases separated the two germline ends. CDR3 bases: TGTGCCACCAGCAGGACGGGGGCCCGAGGGGGAAACACCATATATTTT. This encodes CATSRTGARGGNTIYF.

This clonotype was seen repeatedly, ten times or more. V gene TRBV6-5 combines with J gene TRBJ2-2; 7 nucleotides align to TRBD1. There are 14 residues in the CDR3. Losses at the gene ends were 6 bases for V and 4 bases for J; bases not matched to a gene: 5. Germline loops: CDR1 MNHEY, CDR2 SVGAGI. The CDR3 sequence is CASSLTGITGELFF. The CDR3 DNA reads TGTGCCAGCAGCTTGACAGGGATCACCGGGGAGCTGTTTTTT.